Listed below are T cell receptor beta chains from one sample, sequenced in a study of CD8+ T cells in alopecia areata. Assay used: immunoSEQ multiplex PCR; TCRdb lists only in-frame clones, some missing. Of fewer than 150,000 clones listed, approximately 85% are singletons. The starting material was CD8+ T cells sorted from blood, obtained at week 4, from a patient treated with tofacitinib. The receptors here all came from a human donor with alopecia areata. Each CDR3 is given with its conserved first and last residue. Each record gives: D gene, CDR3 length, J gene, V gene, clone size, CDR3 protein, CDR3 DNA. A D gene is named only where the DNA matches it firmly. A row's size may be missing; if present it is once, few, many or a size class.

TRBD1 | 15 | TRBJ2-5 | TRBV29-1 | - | CSVAPGGRRQETQYF | TGCAGCGTTGCCCCAGGGGGCCGAAGACAAGAGACCCAGTACTTC
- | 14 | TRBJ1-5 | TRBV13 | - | CASSLRGSNQPQHF | TGTGCCAGCAGCTTACGTGGCAGCAATCAGCCCCAGCATTTT
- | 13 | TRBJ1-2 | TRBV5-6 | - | CASSVGTPYGYTF | TGTGCCAGCAGCGTGGGCACCCCCTATGGCTACACCTTC
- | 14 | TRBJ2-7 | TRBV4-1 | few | CASSQDTGAYEQYF | TGCGCCAGCAGCCAAGATACAGGAGCCTACGAGCAGTACTTC
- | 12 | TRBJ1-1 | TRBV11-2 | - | CASSLSNTEAFF | TGTGCCAGCAGCCTGAGCAACACTGAAGCTTTCTTT
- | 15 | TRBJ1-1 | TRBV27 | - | CASSPWGVVDTEAFF | TGTGCCAGCAGCCCATGGGGGGTTGTGGACACTGAAGCTTTCTTT
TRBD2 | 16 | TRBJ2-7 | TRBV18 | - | CASSPPGTTYSYEQYF | TGTGCCAGCTCACCACCGGGGACTACATACTCCTACGAGCAGTACTTC
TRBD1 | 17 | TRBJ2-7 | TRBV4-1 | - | CASSQDGPGTGTYEQYF | TGCGCCAGCAGCCAAGATGGCCCCGGGACAGGGACCTACGAGCAGTACTTC
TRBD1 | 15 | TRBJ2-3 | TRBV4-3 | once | CASSQRTGGPDTQYF | TGCGCCAGCAGCCAACGGACAGGGGGCCCAGATACGCAGTATTTT
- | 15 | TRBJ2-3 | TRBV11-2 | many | CASSLDWAITDTQYF | TGTGCCAGCAGCTTAGATTGGGCCATCACAGATACGCAGTATTTT
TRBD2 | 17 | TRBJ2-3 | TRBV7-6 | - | CASSPATSGGHTDTQYF | TGTGCCAGCAGCCCTGCTACGAGCGGGGGCCACACAGATACGCAGTATTTT
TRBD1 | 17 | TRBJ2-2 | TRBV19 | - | CASSIEPGQGNTGELFF | TGTGCCAGTAGTATAGAACCGGGACAGGGCAACACCGGGGAGCTGTTTTTT